Reported below is one T cell receptor (beta chain). As yet, its antigen is unknown. This CDR3 region has 16 residues. Germline-derived CDR1 and CDR2 are SGHDT and YYEEEE. Trimming took 4 bases from V and 7 from J; bases not matched to a gene: 12. Time point: week 11, during vaccination. One vaccine dose held 300 ug of mutant IDH1 20-mer peptide and came with topical imiquimod. The sample comes from a study of a mutant IDH1 vaccine in newly diagnosed glioma. Method: immunoSEQ multiplex PCR; TCRdb's copy keeps in-frame clones and lacks some. The sample has 57,000 or so clones, about 80% seen once; the top ten hold about 3.7%.

This TCR was recovered from a man between 25 and 39 years old with glioma. The input for sequencing was PBMCs, taken from a glioma patient whose treatment included an IDH1 peptide vaccine. V and J are TRBV5-6 and TRBJ1-5, with 9 bases lining up with TRBD1. Here the CDR3 DNA reads TGTGCCAGCAGCGAACAGGGGGCGATTGGAGAACAGCCCCAGCATTTT. Its translation: CASSEQGAIGEQPQHF.